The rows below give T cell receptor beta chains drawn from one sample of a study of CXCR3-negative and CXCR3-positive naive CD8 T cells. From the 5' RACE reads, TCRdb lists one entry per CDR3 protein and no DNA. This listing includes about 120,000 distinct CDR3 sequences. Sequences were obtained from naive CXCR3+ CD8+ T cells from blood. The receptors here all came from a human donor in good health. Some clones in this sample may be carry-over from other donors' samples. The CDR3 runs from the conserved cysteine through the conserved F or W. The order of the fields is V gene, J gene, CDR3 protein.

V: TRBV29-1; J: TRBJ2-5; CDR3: CSSSRDFQETQYF
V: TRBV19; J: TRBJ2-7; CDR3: CASRTPLQTYSYEQYF
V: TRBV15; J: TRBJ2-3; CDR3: CATSRLSTDTQYF
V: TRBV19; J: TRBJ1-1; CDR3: CASSIGTESNTEAFF
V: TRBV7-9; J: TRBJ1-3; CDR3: CASSLGVQGSGNTIYF
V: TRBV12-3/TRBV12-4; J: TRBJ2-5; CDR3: CASREKETQYF
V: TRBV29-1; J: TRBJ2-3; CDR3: CSVPGQGQENTQYF
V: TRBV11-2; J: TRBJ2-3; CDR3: CASSRLAGGPTDTQYF
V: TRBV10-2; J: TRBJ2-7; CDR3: CASVYSGQGYEQYF
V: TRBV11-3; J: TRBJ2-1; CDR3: CASSSAGDPYNEQFF
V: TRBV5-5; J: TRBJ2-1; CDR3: CASSLIGGVEEQFF
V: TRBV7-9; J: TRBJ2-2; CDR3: CASSFGRANTGELFF
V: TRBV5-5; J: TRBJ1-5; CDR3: CASSRTDYYSNQPQHF
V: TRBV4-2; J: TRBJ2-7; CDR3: CASSQVGQGNEQYF
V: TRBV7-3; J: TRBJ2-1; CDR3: CASSILTSASYNEQFF
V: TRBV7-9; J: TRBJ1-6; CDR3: CASSPASDGTYNSPLHF